The text below deals with one T cell receptor (beta chain). Antigen specificity is unknown. V lost 1 base, J lost 3 bases, and 13 bases lay in between. The CDR3 runs to 16 residues. Germline CDR1 is SGHKS and CDR2 is YYEKEE (reference sequence). Researchers report immunoSEQ v3.0 was run at survey level. Per sample, sequencing targeted roughly 40,000-55,000 T-cell genomes. Profiling relied on immunoSEQ multiplex PCR, and the TCRdb table lists in-frame clones only, not all of them. The sample lists tens of thousands of clones, almost 95% seen once, with around 7% in the top ten. The data are from a study of long-term antiretroviral therapy in people with HIV. Study-wide findings and caveats: Pre-ART clonal expansions dominated every time point's repertoire.

This specimen was unsorted PBMCs, taken 4.4 years after starting antiretroviral therapy. The clonotype comes from a woman aged 45-65 years with HIV. The chain links TRBV5-5 to TRBJ2-2; perhaps TRBD1 as D (5 bases). CDR3 nucleotides: TGTGCCAGCAGCTTGTTTGCAGGGCAACACACCGGGGAGCTGTTTTTT. Amino acid sequence: CASSLFAGQHTGELFF. Using reference TRBV5-5 and TRBJ2-2 for the parts outside the CDR3, the full variable domain is DAGVTQSPTHLIKTRGQQVTLRCSPISGHKSVSWYQQVLGQGPQFIFQYYEKEERGRGNFPDRFSARQFPNYSSELNVNALLLGDSALYLCASSLFAGQHTGELFFGEGSRLTVL.